These 7 T cell receptor beta chains came from one sample sequenced in a study of T cell repertoires in cytomegalovirus infection. Via MiXCR, TCRdb re-called the reads, giving one row per CDR3 protein. The data contain roughly 250,000 distinct CDR3 sequences, approximately 13% of them singletons. The sequenced sample was PBMCs. The receptors here all came from a human donor in good health (CMV status not recorded). Some clones in this sample may be carry-over from other donors' samples.

This clonotype was counted ten times or more. The CDR3 here is CASSWLNTGAKETQYF. The CDR3 bases are TGTGCCAGCAGCTGGCTTAATACGGGAGCGAAAGAGACCCAGTACTTC. The chain carries TRBV7-9 and TRBJ2-5; D is possibly TRBD2 (6 bases). The CDR3 has 16 residues. Germline CDR1 and CDR2: SEHNR and FQNEAQ (reference sequence). The V and J ends lost 4 bases and 3 bases respectively, with 18 bases between them. Based on the CDR3 plus reference TRBV7-9 and TRBJ2-5, the full variable domain is DTGVSQNPRHKITKRGQNVTFRCDPISEHNRLYWYRQTLGQGPEFLTYFQNEAQLEKSRLLSDRFSAERPKGSFSTLEIQRTEQGDSAMYLCASSWLNTGAKETQYFGPGTRLLVL.

A remark on this clonotype: Germline and junction disagree at one end, which may indicate a read error. This rearrangement joins TRBV7-9 to TRBJ2-5; TRBD2 is a possible D gene (6 bases). Germline V gene lookup returns CDR1 SEHNR and CDR2 FQNEAQ (reference sequence). The CDR3 extends over 14 amino acids. This CDR3 reads CASSIARLGETQYF. Written as DNA, the CDR3 is TGTGCCAGCAGCATAGCCAGACTAGGAGAGACCCAGTACTTC.

This chain uses TRBV7-9 with TRBJ2-5, with D unresolved. Germline V gene lookup returns CDR1 SEHNR and CDR2 FQNEAQ (reference sequence). Trimming left V 5 bases short and J 7 bases short, with 8 bases between. The CDR3 is 11 amino acids. CDR3 region: CASSRELTQYF. DNA for the CDR3: TGTGCCAGCAGCCGTGAGTTGACCCAGTACTTC. The full variable domain, rest sourced from reference TRBV7-9 and TRBJ2-5, is DTGVSQNPRHKITKRGQNVTFRCDPISEHNRLYWYRQTLGQGPEFLTYFQNEAQLEKSRLLSDRFSAERPKGSFSTLEIQRTEQGDSAMYLCASSRELTQYFGPGTRLLVL.

In its sample, this clonotype was seen many times. The V and J genes are TRBV7-2 and TRBJ2-7, with 9 bases identical to TRBD1. With 5 bases clipped from V and 7 bases from J, the junction kept 6 bases outside the gene matches. The CDR3 consists of 13 residues. Germline lookup yields CDR1 SGHTA and CDR2 FQGNSA. CDR3 protein: CASSTQGAREQYF. Written as DNA, the CDR3 is TGTGCCAGCAGCACACAGGGGGCCCGTGAGCAGTACTTC. Variable domain in full (rest from reference TRBV7-2 and TRBJ2-7): GAGVSQSPSNKVTEKGKDVELRCDPISGHTALYWYRQSLGQGLEFLIYFQGNSAPDKSGLPSDRFSAERTGGSVSTLTIQRTQQEDSAVYLCASSTQGAREQYFGPGTRLTVT.

The chain carries TRBV19 and TRBJ2-3; D unclear. In germline, CDR1 is LNHDA, CDR2 SQIVND (reference sequence). The CDR3 totals 14 residues. V was pared by 0 bases and J by 1 base, with 5 bases between. The DNA for the CDR3 is TGTGCCAGTAGTATAGATGCGGGCACAGATACGCAGTATTTT. It specifies CASSIDAGTDTQYF.

The chain has TRBV10-3 and TRBJ2-1; 12 bases match TRBD2. Germline CDR1 and CDR2: ENHRY and SYGVKD. The CDR3 loop spans 15 amino acids. Trimming cost V 8 bases and J 7 bases; bases outside gene matches: 9. CDR3 nucleotide sequence: TGTGCCATCGGCAACCTAGCGGGGGGGCCGAATGAGCAGTTCTTC. Protein product: CAIGNLAGGPNEQFF.

This clonotype came up many times. This chain joins TRBV7-2 and TRBJ2-1; no definite D call. CDR1 is SGHTA and CDR2 is FQGNSA in the germline V gene. The germline V and J ends were trimmed by 2 bases and 5 bases, with 13 bases remaining between them. This CDR3 comprises 15 residues. The CDR3, as DNA: TGTGCCAGCAGCTTATCGGCCAGGCAGAACAATGAGCAGTTCTTC. Translating it yields CASSLSARQNNEQFF.